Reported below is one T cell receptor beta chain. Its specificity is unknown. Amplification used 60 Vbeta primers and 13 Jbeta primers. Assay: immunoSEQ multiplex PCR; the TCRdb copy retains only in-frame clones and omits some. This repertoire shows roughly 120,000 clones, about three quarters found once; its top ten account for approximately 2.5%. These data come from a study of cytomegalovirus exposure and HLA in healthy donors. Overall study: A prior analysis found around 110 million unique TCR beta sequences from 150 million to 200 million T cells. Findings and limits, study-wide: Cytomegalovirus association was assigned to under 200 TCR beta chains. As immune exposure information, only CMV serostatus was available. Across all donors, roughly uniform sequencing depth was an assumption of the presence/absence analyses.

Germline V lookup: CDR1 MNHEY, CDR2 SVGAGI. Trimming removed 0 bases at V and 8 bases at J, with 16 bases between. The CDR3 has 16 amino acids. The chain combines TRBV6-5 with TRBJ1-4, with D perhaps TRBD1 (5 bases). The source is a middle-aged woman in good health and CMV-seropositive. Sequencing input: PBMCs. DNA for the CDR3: TGTGCCAGCAGTTACTCCCCGACTGGGAGGGGAGAAAAACTGTTTTTT. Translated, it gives CASSYSPTGRGEKLFF.